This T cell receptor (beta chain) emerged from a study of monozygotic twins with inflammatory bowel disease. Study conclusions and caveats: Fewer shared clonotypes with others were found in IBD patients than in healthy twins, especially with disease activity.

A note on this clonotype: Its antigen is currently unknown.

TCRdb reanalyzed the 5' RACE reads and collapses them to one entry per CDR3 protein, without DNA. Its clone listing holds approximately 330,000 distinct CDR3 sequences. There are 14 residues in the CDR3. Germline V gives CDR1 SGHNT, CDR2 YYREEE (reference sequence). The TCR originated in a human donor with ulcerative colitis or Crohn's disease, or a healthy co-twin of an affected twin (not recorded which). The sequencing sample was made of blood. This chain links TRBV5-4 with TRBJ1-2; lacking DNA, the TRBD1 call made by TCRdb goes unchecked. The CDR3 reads CASRPQGFNYGYTF.